The T cell receptor beta chain under discussion was sequenced for a study of blood T cell repertoires in COVID-19. Study background: Whether acute or convalescent, the COVID-19 samples came from the United States, Italy and Spain. PBMCs, B-cell-depleted T cells, or T cells provided the cDNA or gDNA that made up the material.

This CDR3 comprises 17 residues. After removal of 4 bases from V and 6 bases from J, the junction contained 13 bases not matched to a gene. Germline CDR1 is LNHDA and CDR2 is SQIVND (reference sequence). The method was immunoSEQ multiplex PCR; TCRdb's version includes in-frame clones alone and lacks a portion of them. The sample lists approximately 240,000 clones, about 85% seen once, with around 6% in the top ten. V gene TRBV19 combines with J gene TRBJ2-3; 10 bases map to TRBD2. Sequencing input: PBMCs or T cells enriched from blood (not recorded which). The clonotype was recovered from a woman aged 25 to 39 with acute COVID-19. CDR3 nucleotides: TGTGCCAGTAGTAGTCCCTGGACTAGCGGTGGGATGGATACGCAGTATTTT. Translation: CASSSPWTSGGMDTQYF.